What follows describes a single T cell receptor (beta chain). In the source study's methods: The authors estimated nucleated cell counts from reference gene primer amplification. The table came from immunoSEQ multiplex PCR; TCRdb's copy has only in-frame clones and leaves some out. Clone size and the V and J calls come from that table; the DNA yielded D and trimming. Among about 170,000 clones listed, about 87% were seen once. The entry originates in a study of blood T cell repertoires in COVID-19. Study at large: Spain, Italy and the United States supplied samples that represented acute and convalescent COVID-19. From T cells, B-cell-depleted T cells, or PBMCs came the material, which was cDNA or gDNA.

Sequenced input: peripheral blood. This sequence was found in a man in his 60s with acute or convalescent COVID-19.

The CDR3 loop reads CASSPGQGIREPQHF. The CDR3 DNA reads TGTGCCAGCAGCCCCGGACAGGGAATAAGGGAGCCCCAGCATTTT. V gene TRBV5-6 combines with J gene TRBJ1-5, with TRBD1 identical over 8 bases. The CDR3 has 15 amino acids. CDR1 and CDR2 (germline): SGHDT, YYEEEE. The ends lost 4 bases at V and 8 bases at J; junction bases unmatched: 11.